The 13 T cell receptor beta chains below come from one sample, sequenced in a study of early T cells in non-severe SARS-CoV-2 infection. TCRdb fed the 5' RACE reads into MiXCR, producing one record per CDR3 protein. The table records 55,000 to 75,000 distinct CDR3 sequences, more than 8% of them present only once. The sample was whole blood, taken at baseline. These TCRs come from an adult who was a healthcare worker with PCR-confirmed SARS-CoV-2 infection or an uninfected control (not recorded which).

This clonotype was counted many times. J is TRBJ2-2 and V is TRBV10-3; no definite D call. From germline, CDR1 is ENHRY and CDR2 SYGVKD. CDR3 length: 13 amino acids. V lost 5 bases and J lost 1, with 5 bases in between. DNA of the CDR3: TGTGCCATCAGTACAAAGAACACCGGGGAGCTGTTTTTT. This sequence encodes CAISTKNTGELFF.

This clonotype was observed at least ten times. The CDR3 sequence: CASSISTGYYGYTF. The CDR3 nucleotides are TGTGCCAGCAGTATATCGACAGGGTACTATGGCTACACCTTC. V gene TRBV7-2 combines with J gene TRBJ1-2; 7 nucleotides agree with TRBD1. Trimming cost V 6 bases and J 3 bases; bases outside gene matches: 7. Germline V CDR1 and CDR2: SGHTA, FQGNSA. The CDR3 has 14 residues.

This chain connects TRBV7-9 to TRBJ2-3; the D gene is possibly TRBD1 (7 bases). Per the germline V gene, CDR1 is SEHNR and CDR2 is FQNEAQ (reference sequence). The CDR3 contains 16 residues. Trimming pared 5 bases from V and 3 bases from J, leaving 18 bases between. This chain's CDR3 is CASSTGAGGGTDTQYF. Written as DNA, the CDR3 is TGTGCCAGCAGCACTGGTGCAGGGGGAGGAACAGATACGCAGTATTTT.

This clonotype was seen at least ten times. In nucleotides, the CDR3 is TGCAGTGCTAGACTAAGCAGGAATGAGCAGTTCTTC. It translates to CSARLSRNEQFF. This chain links TRBV20-1 with TRBJ2-1, with D hard to call. With 2 bases removed from V and 7 bases from J, the gap between germline ends came to 9 bases. Germline CDR1 and CDR2: DFQATT and SNEGSKA (reference sequence). The CDR3 totals 12 residues.

This clonotype has a handful of counts. The V gene is TRBV30, the J gene TRBJ1-1; possibly TRBD1 for D (5 bases). The V end lost 2 bases, the J end lost 3 bases, and 16 bases lay between the germline ends. The CDR3 is 15 amino acids. The germline CDR1 and CDR2 sequences are GTSNPN and SVGIG (reference sequence). CDR3 region: CAWSMWGGRDTEAFF. Written as DNA, the CDR3 is TGTGCCTGGAGTATGTGGGGGGGTCGAGACACTGAAGCTTTCTTT.

The chain uses TRBV5-4 and TRBJ1-2, with unresolved D. The V gene's germline CDR1 is SGHNT and CDR2 YYREEE (reference sequence). The CDR3 covers 14 residues. Trimming took 1 base from V and 0 from J, leaving 7 bases between them. CDR3 nucleotide sequence: TGTGCCAGCAGCTTGACAGCAACTAACTATGGCTACACCTTC. Protein product: CASSLTATNYGYTF.

In this sample, this clonotype turned up many times. This chain connects TRBV5-1 to TRBJ2-1; TRBD2 agrees at 9 bases. Germline values: CDR1 SGHRS, CDR2 YFSETQ. CDR3 size: 17 residues. Trimming at V came to 0 bases and at J to 4 bases, leaving 8 bases not matched to a gene. The CDR3 DNA reads as TGCGCCAGCAGCTTGGCCGGAGCTAGCGGGACTTACAATGAGCAGTTCTTC. The encoded protein is CASSLAGASGTYNEQFF.

This clonotype was detected many times. The rearrangement uses TRBV12-3 or TRBV12-4 and TRBJ2-4; TRBD1 matches at 9 bases. This CDR3 comprises 18 residues. V trimming: 5 bases; J trimming: 0 bases; junction bases outside the gene matches: 11. CDR3 sequence (DNA): TGTGCCAGCAGTCCCGCGGACAGGGGAACGTCAGCCAAAAACATTCAGTACTTC. Protein: CASSPADRGTSAKNIQYF.

In this sample, this clonotype turned up a few times. V usage is TRBV7-2 and J usage is TRBJ2-7; D is possibly TRBD2 (6 bases). V was cut by 6 bases and J by 5 bases, with 11 bases left in between. CDR1 and CDR2 (germline): SGHTA, FQGNSA. The CDR3 runs to 12 residues. This CDR3 reads CASSGRTHEQYF. The CDR3 region has the DNA TGTGCCAGCAGTGGGAGGACCCACGAGCAGTACTTC.

This clonotype was observed many times. The chain combines TRBV27 with TRBJ2-5, with a weak D call TRBD2 (8 bases). The V end was cut by 6 bases, the J end by 4 bases, with 18 bases between. From germline, CDR1 is MNHEY and CDR2 SMNVEV (reference sequence). The CDR3 has 15 amino acids. CDR3 DNA sequence: TGTGCCAGCAGACGGACTAGCAGGGGGATAGAGACCCAGTACTTC. Its protein product is CASRRTSRGIETQYF.

This chain joins TRBV25-1 and TRBJ1-3, with 8 bases identical to TRBD1. V shed 5 bases, J shed 1 base, and the junction held 1 base outside the gene matches. The V gene's germline CDR1 is MGHDK and CDR2 SYGVNS. The CDR3 contains 14 residues. The CDR3 DNA is TGTGCCAGCAGTTGGACAGGGTCTGGAAACACCATATATTTT. Translation gives CASSWTGSGNTIYF.

This clonotype has ten or more counts. The rearrangement links TRBV3-1 to TRBJ2-5; D is unclear. Trimming removed 3 bases from V and 3 bases from J, with 14 bases in between. The CDR3 contains 15 residues. Germline V CDR1 and CDR2: LGHDT, YNNKEL (reference sequence). CDR3 amino acids: CASSQVPPKEETQYF. The CDR3 nucleotides read TGTGCCAGCAGCCAGGTTCCTCCCAAGGAAGAGACCCAGTACTTC.

Ten or more counts support this clonotype. The gene calls are TRBV7-2 and TRBJ2-7; perhaps TRBD2 as D (5 bases). This CDR3 region has 14 residues. Germline V CDR1 and CDR2: SGHTA, FQGNSA. V was shortened by 1 base and J by 9 bases, with 16 bases between the two germline ends. The CDR3: CASSLDQGTSGQYF. In DNA form, the CDR3 reads TGTGCCAGCAGCTTAGATCAAGGCACGAGCGGGCAGTACTTC.